The 18 T cell receptor beta chains in this list originate from one sample, sequenced in a study of STAT5B mutations in CD4+ large granular lymphocyte leukemia. Produced via immunoSEQ multiplex PCR; TCRdb's table is partial and in-frame only. The repertoire holds about 18,000 clones, 70% to 85% seen once, with over 10% in the top ten. Sequencing was done on a sample of CD4+ T cells from blood buffy coats. The source is a human donor in good health.

The chain combines TRBV30 with TRBJ2-3, with D uncertain. The V end was cut by 5 bases, the J end by 1 base, with 13 bases between. CDR3 length: 14 residues. Germline CDR1 reads GTSNPN; CDR2 reads SVGIG (reference sequence). DNA for the CDR3: TGTGCCTGGGACCGGGCCCTCGGCACAGATACGCAGTATTTT. Residues: CAWDRALGTDTQYF.

The V and J genes are TRBV11-2 and TRBJ2-7; D might be TRBD2 (5 bases). The V end was cut by 7 bases, the J end by 8 bases, with 15 bases between. The CDR3 is 12 amino acids. The germline V gene encodes CDR1 SGHAT and CDR2 FQNNGV. The CDR3 sequence: CASTRVGKQQYF. The CDR3 DNA reads as TGTGCCAGCACTCGCGTCGGGAAGCAGCAGTACTTC.

J is TRBJ1-2 and V is TRBV6-5; D remains unclear. The CDR3 loop spans 14 amino acids. Germline CDR1 MNHEY, CDR2 SVGAGI. V lost 4 bases, J lost 4 bases, and 13 bases lay in between. The CDR3 region has the DNA TGTGCCAGCAGTTCCAGGCCCAGTCTCTATGGCTACACCTTC. Protein sequence: CASSSRPSLYGYTF.

This clone was counted only a few times. This sequence joins TRBV2 and TRBJ2-2, with D possibly matching TRBD1 (5 bases). The V and J ends lost 5 bases and 5 bases respectively, with 12 bases between them. Germline V lookup: CDR1 SNHLY, CDR2 FYNNEI. This CDR3 has 14 residues. The CDR3 spells CASSQLQGTGELFF. The CDR3 DNA follows: TGTGCCAGCAGTCAACTGCAGGGTACCGGGGAGCTGTTTTTT.

This sequence joins TRBV5-4 and TRBJ2-7; TRBD2 aligns across 15 bases. Unmatched junction bases numbered 6, after V lost 3 bases and J lost 8 bases. Germline CDR1 reads SGHNT; CDR2 reads YYREEE (reference sequence). The CDR3 has 15 residues. Here the CDR3 DNA reads TGTGCCAGCAGCTCCTCCGGGACTAGCGGGAGGAAGCAGTACTTC. Translation gives CASSSSGTSGRKQYF. Full variable domain (remainder filled in from reference TRBV5-4 and TRBJ2-7): ETGVTQSPTHLIKTRGQQVTLRCSSQSGHNTVSWYQQALGQGPQFIFQYYREEENGRGNFPPRFSGLQFPNYSSELNVNALELDDSALYLCASSSSGTSGRKQYFGPGTRLTVT.

The chain carries TRBV15 and TRBJ2-4; 11 positions agree with TRBD2. Per the germline V gene, CDR1 is LNHNV and CDR2 is YYDKDF (reference sequence). The CDR3 is 17 residues long. J lost 3 bases, V lost 5 bases, and 9 bases had no gene match. CDR3 sequence (DNA): TGTGCCACCAGCTACTACGGGGGGACTAGCGGCAAAAACATTCAGTACTTC. Protein sequence: CATSYYGGTSGKNIQYF.

This clone was seen a single time. The genes are TRBV25-1 and TRBJ2-5, with D maybe TRBD1 (6 bases). Trimming removed 3 bases from V and 5 bases from J, with 16 bases in between. CDR1 MGHDK and CDR2 SYGVNS come from the germline V gene. The CDR3 has 15 amino acids. CDR3 loop: CASSEGGTSRETQYF. The CDR3 DNA sequence: TGTGCCAGCAGTGAGGGTGGGACAAGCCGGGAGACCCAGTACTTC.

The gene calls are TRBV30 and TRBJ2-3; D is undetermined. There are 16 residues in the CDR3. CDR1 GTSNPN and CDR2 SVGIG come from the germline V gene (reference sequence). Deletions cut 0 bases from V and 0 bases from J, with 13 bases between. The chain's CDR3 is CAWSVYKGLSTDTQYF. The CDR3, as DNA: TGTGCCTGGAGTGTTTATAAAGGGCTGAGCACAGATACGCAGTATTTT.

Here the CDR3 DNA reads TGTGCCAGCAGCCAAGATACGGAGCGGGAGGGCGGGAATGAGCAGTTCTTC. Translating it yields CASSQDTEREGGNEQFF. This chain uses TRBV14 with TRBJ2-1, with 10 bases that match TRBD2. CDR1 is SGHDN and CDR2 is FVKESK in the germline V gene. This CDR3 is 17 amino acids long. The J segment lost 7 bases and the V segment lost 0 bases, leaving 9 bases of the junction unmatched.

V and J are TRBV5-8 and TRBJ2-3; 10 bases are shared with TRBD1. The CDR3 length is 14 residues. V dropped 6 bases and J dropped 5; count of bases not matched to a gene: 6. Germline values: CDR1 SGHTS, CDR2 YDEGEE. CDR3 amino acids: CASNRQGAVDTQYF. In DNA, the CDR3 is TGTGCCAGCAACCGACAGGGGGCCGTAGATACGCAGTATTTT.

This chain uses TRBV6-1 with TRBJ1-2; possible D gene TRBD1, 6 bases. Between the trimmed V and J ends, which lost 6 bases and 5 bases, there was a span of 19 bases. The CDR3 is 15 amino acids. Germline CDR1 is MNHNS and CDR2 is SASEGT. The CDR3 DNA reads as TGTGCCAGCAGCGGGAGAGGCGGGGGCAATTATGGCTACACCTTC. This translates into CASSGRGGGNYGYTF.

The V call is TRBV25-1, the J call TRBJ1-4; D gene unclear. CDR1 is MGHDK, CDR2 SYGVNS, per germline. V dropped 7 bases and J dropped 7 bases, with 13 bases sitting between them. This CDR3 is 13 amino acids long. The CDR3 region is CASKREEREKLFF. The DNA of the CDR3 is TGTGCCAGCAAGCGGGAGGAACGTGAAAAACTGTTTTTT. Full variable domain (remainder filled in from reference TRBV25-1 and TRBJ1-4): EADIYQTPRYLVIGTGKKITLECSQTMGHDKMYWYQQDPGMELHLIHYSYGVNSTEKGDLSSESTVSRIRTEHFPLTLESARPSHTSQYLCASKREEREKLFFGSGTQLSVL.

The chain carries TRBV7-9 and TRBJ1-6; perhaps TRBD1 as D (6 bases). Trimming removed 1 base from V and 11 bases from J, with 12 bases in between. Germline V CDR1 and CDR2: SEHNR, FQNEAQ (reference sequence). The CDR3 has 14 amino acids. The CDR3 sequence: CASSLGGDIPPLHF. In nucleotides, the CDR3 is TGTGCCAGCAGCTTAGGTGGGGACATCCCACCCCTCCACTTT.

The gene calls are TRBV30 and TRBJ1-4, with 7 positions matching TRBD1. CDR3 size: 14 residues. The J segment lost 4 bases and the V segment lost 3 bases, leaving 5 bases of the junction unmatched. Germline V gene data show CDR1 as GTSNPN and CDR2 as SVGIG (reference sequence). CDR3 DNA: TGTGCCTGGAGCCCGGGACAGAATAATGAAAAACTGTTTTTT. Amino acids: CAWSPGQNNEKLFF.

The CDR3 DNA is TGTGCCTCCGGGCTCAACGAGCAGTACTTC. Translation gives CASGLNEQYF. The rearrangement uses TRBV30 and TRBJ2-7; D uncertain. Trimming removed 7 bases from V and 5 bases from J, with 9 bases in between. CDR3 length: 10 amino acids. Germline assignment: CDR1 GTSNPN and CDR2 SVGIG (reference sequence).

The rearrangement joins TRBV10-3 to TRBJ2-7; D possibly corresponds to TRBD1 (6 bases). V shed 8 bases and J shed 2 bases, with 7 bases lying between them. Germline V gives CDR1 ENHRY, CDR2 SYGVKD. CDR3 length: 11 residues. CDR3 amino acids: CAIGQTYEQYF. Written as DNA, the CDR3 is TGTGCCATCGGACAGACCTACGAGCAGTACTTC.

The sample holds one count of this clone. The chain carries TRBV2 and TRBJ2-7; tentatively, D is TRBD1 or TRBD2 (5 bases each). Trimming took 2 bases from V and 5 from J, leaving 13 bases between them. This CDR3 spans 14 amino acids. Germline CDR1 and CDR2: SNHLY and FYNNEI. The DNA of the CDR3 is TGTGCCAGCAGTGAATGGGACCGAGTCCACGAGCAGTACTTC. Translated, it gives CASSEWDRVHEQYF.

The chain has TRBV4-1 and TRBJ1-2; weak D call: TRBD1 (6 bases). CDR1 and CDR2 from the germline V gene are MGHRA and YSYEKL. The CDR3 is 14 amino acids. Between the trimmed V and J ends, which lost 1 base and 4 bases, there was a span of 10 bases. CDR3 DNA sequence: TGCGCCAGCAGCCAAGGGGCAGGGGTCTATGGCTACACCTTC. This codes for CASSQGAGVYGYTF.